This TCR beta chain was profiled in a study (dated by TCRdb to about 2015). For the study in its entirety: The study tested whether tumor-infiltrating Tregs in breast cancer are recruited from blood Tregs or converted in situ from other CD4+ T cell subsets.

Amplification of full-length TCR variable regions was done by 5' RACE PCR using constant-region reverse primers, and this step was followed by semi-nested PCR with Nested Universal Primer A. The ReliaPrep RNA Cell Miniprep System was used to extract total RNA, which was then reverse transcribed into 5'RACE-ready cDNA with the SMARTer RACE 5'/3' Kit. Full-length TCR alpha and beta libraries were barcoded with multiplex adaptors and sequenced on an Illumina MiSeq. The authors' analysis ran thus. For each of nine subset-tissue groups, sequencing data from the five patients were pooled, and the groups were compared by unsupervised clustering of TCR gene usage. The Morisita-Horn index was used to calculate repertoire similarity, with shared sequences weighted according to their contribution to each repertoire. The raw public data were reprocessed by TCRdb itself: fastp quality trimming at Q25, MiXCR clonotype calling, in-frame beta chains only. Each CDR3 protein gets just one entry, which takes the most common genes and DNA from the rows behind it. These V and J calls derive from TCRdb rather than the authors' analysis. The sample table shows about 43,000 distinct CDR3 sequences, and roughly 23% are seen once. Approximately 4.5% of the sample rests with the top ten.

Paper-wide results and their limitations: Rather than covering whole repertoires, validation in the larger cohort was restricted to a single TCR beta V-J rearrangement. Tumor-infiltrating Treg TCR alpha and beta sequences overlapped most with tumor naive CD4+ T cells, then with blood naive CD4+ T cells. In terms of TCR gene usage, tumor memory CD4+ T cells clustered together with blood and lymph node memory CD4+ cells, as well as with lymph node naive CD4+ cells.

Trimming leaves V shorter by 7 bases and J shorter by 3 bases, with the junction holding 2 bases beyond the gene matches. Taken from cysteine to phenylalanine, the CDR3 has 12 residues. Just the 36-base CDR3 DNA is kept, in frame starting at base 1. The germline V gene yields SQVTM for CDR1 and ANQGSEA for CDR2. Tregs were isolated as CD4+CD25+CD127-/low cells. Tregs, naive and memory CD4+ T cells from tumor, blood and ipsilateral draining lymph nodes of about five breast cancer patients underwent full-length TCR alpha and beta sequencing. Tumor tissue and lymph nodes obtained from ipsilateral axillary dissection were perfused with PBS, minced and then digested with collagenase I and hyaluronidase. Ficoll density gradient centrifugation was used to isolate mononuclear cells from lymph nodes or from more than 40 ml of peripheral blood. FACS confirmed that the sorted cell populations were more than 90% pure.

This clonotype was observed at least ten times. Its antigen remains unidentified. No base quality values were provided; no much bigger clone lies one nucleotide off. Material: Tregs sorted from a lymph node. The chain links TRBV29-1 with TRBJ1-2; 10 bases in the middle match TRBD1. The receptor's source is a female donor with breast cancer. The CDR3 reads CSAGTGDYGYTF. The DNA sequence is given as TGCAGCGCCGGGACAGGGGACTATGGCTACACCTTC.